The 23 T cell receptor beta chains in this list originate from one sample, sequenced in a study of shared clonotypes between healthy human individuals. Clones were read by immunoSEQ multiplex PCR, and TCRdb kept only the in-frame ones, dropping some. The sample carries 1.6 million or so clones, more than 95% recorded once. The sample consisted of naive CD4+ T cells sorted from blood. Regarding subset: CD45RA+ positively selected. The receptors come from a young man in good health.

The chain uses TRBV18 and TRBJ1-2, with TRBD1 matching over 8 bases. Germline V CDR1 and CDR2: KGHSH, LQKENI. The ends lost 6 bases at V and 6 bases at J; junction bases unmatched: 18. The CDR3 has 17 amino acids. CDR3 sequence (DNA): TGTGCCAGCTCTACCATATTAGGACGGGACAGGACTGATGGCTACACCTTC. Translating it yields CASSTILGRDRTDGYTF.

This sequence joins TRBV23-1 and TRBJ2-7; tentative D call: TRBD2 (5 bases). TRBV23-1 counts as an open reading frame of uncertain function. Trimming removed 8 bases from V and 0 bases from J, with 11 bases in between. CDR3 length: 13 amino acids. CDR3 sequence: CASPRGSSYEQYF. The CDR3 bases are TGCGCCAGCCCCCGAGGGAGCTCCTACGAGCAGTACTTC.

The V gene is TRBV6-6, the J gene TRBJ2-7, with D possibly TRBD2 on 5 matching bases. Germline CDR1 and CDR2: MNHNY and SVGAGI (reference sequence). V lost 5 bases, J lost 2 bases, and 10 bases lay in between. This CDR3 region has 13 residues. Here the CDR3 reads CASSLGRTYEQYF. The CDR3 DNA follows: TGTGCCAGCAGTCTAGGGAGAACCTACGAGCAGTACTTC.

This clone was recorded once. The V call is TRBV5-1, the J call TRBJ2-1; 13 bases map to TRBD2. This CDR3 is 14 amino acids long. The V and J ends lost 0 bases and 9 bases, in that order; junction bases with no gene match: 0. Germline assignment: CDR1 SGHRS and CDR2 YFSETQ. The CDR3: CASSLGLAGGEQFF. The CDR3 DNA follows: TGCGCCAGCAGCTTGGGACTAGCGGGAGGTGAGCAGTTCTTC.

V gene TRBV18 combines with J gene TRBJ1-1; TRBD1 matches at 8 bases. The J segment lost 2 bases and the V segment lost 2 bases, leaving 4 bases of the junction unmatched. The CDR3 has 15 residues. CDR1 is KGHSH and CDR2 is LQKENI in the germline V gene. In DNA form, the CDR3 reads TGTGCCAGCTCACCATATACAGGGGGAAACACTGAAGCTTTCTTT. Its protein is CASSPYTGGNTEAFF. Together with reference TRBV18 and TRBJ1-1, the CDR3 gives the full variable domain: NAGVMQNPRHLVRRRGQEARLRCSPMKGHSHVYWYRQLPEEGLKFMVYLQKENIIDESGMPKERFSAEFPKEGPSILRIQQVVRGDSAAYFCASSPYTGGNTEAFFGQGTRLTVV.

The chain uses TRBV7-2 and TRBJ2-7; 7 bases line up with TRBD2. CDR1 is SGHTA and CDR2 is FQGNSA in the germline V gene. V lost 5 bases, J lost 1 base, and 5 bases stayed unmatched. The CDR3 contains 14 residues. The CDR3 bases are TGTGCCAGCAGCCTCCGGGACTATTCCTACGAGCAGTACTTC. Translation: CASSLRDYSYEQYF.

The chain is built from TRBV5-6 and TRBJ1-2, with unresolved D. The ends were cut back, 4 bases at V and 1 base at J, with 11 bases in the middle. CDR3 size: 14 residues. In germline, CDR1 is SGHDT, CDR2 YYEEEE. The CDR3 DNA sequence: TGTGCCAGCAGCCCCGCCGGGATTAACTATGGCTACACCTTC. It specifies CASSPAGINYGYTF.

The rearrangement joins TRBV30 to TRBJ1-5, with 9 bases lining up with TRBD1. Germline CDR1 is GTSNPN and CDR2 is SVGIG (reference sequence). Unmatched junction bases numbered 8, after V lost 1 base and J lost 7 bases. CDR3 length: 15 amino acids. Here the CDR3 reads CAWSDNRGLSQPQHF. The CDR3, as DNA: TGTGCCTGGAGTGATAACAGGGGGCTCTCCCAGCCCCAGCATTTT.

The V call is TRBV7-6, the J call TRBJ2-7, with 8 bases aligning to TRBD2. Losses at the gene ends were 5 bases for V and 3 bases for J; bases not matched to a gene: 15. Germline loops: CDR1 SGHVS, CDR2 FNYEAQ. CDR3 length: 17 residues. The CDR3 nucleotides are TGTGCCAGCAGCCTATCAGCTTCCGGGACTAGAAGCTACGAGCAGTACTTC. Its translation: CASSLSASGTRSYEQYF. The full variable domain, with the rest looked up from reference TRBV7-6 and TRBJ2-7, is GAGVSQSPRYKVTKRGQDVALRCDPISGHVSLYWYRQALGQGPEFLTYFNYEAQQDKSGLPNDRFSAERPEGSISTLTIQRTEQRDSAMYRCASSLSASGTRSYEQYFGPGTRLTVT.

CDR3 protein: CAWSRRRASTDTQYF. CDR3 bases: TGTGCCTGGAGTAGACGGCGTGCTAGCACAGATACGCAGTATTTT. The chain links TRBV30 to TRBJ2-3; D is ambiguous. There are 15 residues in the CDR3. CDR1 is GTSNPN and CDR2 is SVGIG in the germline V gene (reference sequence). V lost 2 bases and J lost 0, with 12 bases in between. Using reference TRBV30 and TRBJ2-3 for the parts outside the CDR3, the full variable domain is SQTIHQWPATLVQPVGSPLSLECTVEGTSNPNLYWYRQAAGRGLQLLFYSVGIGQISSEVPQNLSASRPQDRQFILSSKKLLLSDSGFYLCAWSRRRASTDTQYFGPGTRLTVL.

The rearrangement links TRBV13 to TRBJ2-1; D is perhaps TRBD2 (6 bases). CDR1 is PRHDT, CDR2 FYEKMQ, per germline (reference sequence). V lost 4 bases and J lost 1, with 14 bases in between. The CDR3 runs to 16 residues. The CDR3 region is CASSSASEGSYNEQFF. The CDR3 nucleotides read TGTGCCAGCAGCTCCGCTAGCGAGGGTTCCTACAATGAGCAGTTCTTC.

The chain joins TRBV6-1 to TRBJ2-2; D remains unclear. Germline V CDR1 and CDR2: MNHNS, SASEGT. This CDR3 comprises 13 residues. V lost 4 bases to trimming and J lost 4 bases, with 7 bases between them. CDR3 sequence (DNA): TGTGCCAGCAGTGGACTGCTCACCGGGGAGCTGTTTTTT. Residues: CASSGLLTGELFF.

This clone came up a few times. This sample includes further DNA sequences coding for the same CDR3. The chain couples TRBV27 to TRBJ1-5; 11 bases are a match to TRBD1. The CDR3 length is 13 residues. CDR1 is MNHEY and CDR2 is SMNVEV in the germline V gene (reference sequence). The junction had 0 bases not matched to a gene; V was cut back by 5 bases and J by 6 bases. In DNA, the CDR3 is TGTGCCAGCAGTGGGACAGGGGGTCAGCCCCAGCATTTT. Translating gives CASSGTGGQPQHF.

V gene TRBV19 combines with J gene TRBJ1-2; no definite D call. CDR1 is LNHDA, CDR2 SQIVND, per germline (reference sequence). Trimming removed 6 bases at V and 2 bases at J, with 10 bases between. This CDR3 is 13 amino acids long. CDR3 amino acids: CASRRSGNYGYTF. The CDR3 bases are TGTGCCAGTAGGCGCAGCGGGAACTATGGCTACACCTTC.

V is TRBV7-3 and J is TRBJ2-6, with TRBD1 as a possible D gene (5 bases). This CDR3 region has 15 residues. Germline CDR1 and CDR2: SGHTA and FQGTGA. V was pared by 4 bases and J by 2 bases, with 9 bases between. CDR3 sequence (DNA): TGTGCCAGCAGCTCCGCAGGGACTGGGGCCAACGTCCTGACTTTC. Translated, it gives CASSSAGTGANVLTF.

The chain links TRBV5-5 to TRBJ1-1; D not resolved. This CDR3 contains 13 residues. Germline values: CDR1 SGHKS, CDR2 YYEKEE (reference sequence). The V end lost 4 bases, the J end lost 0 bases, and 7 bases lay between the germline ends. This CDR3 reads CASSKQLNTEAFF. CDR3 DNA: TGTGCCAGCAGCAAACAGTTGAACACTGAAGCTTTCTTT.

The V gene is TRBV18, the J gene TRBJ2-1; D possibly uses TRBD1 or TRBD2 (6 bases each). Germline CDR1 and CDR2: KGHSH and LQKENI. V shed 4 bases and J shed 8 bases, with 18 bases lying between them. The CDR3 contains 15 residues. CDR3 bases: TGTGCCAGCTCACTACTTGGGGCCGGGGGCGATGAGCAGTTCTTC. It is translated as CASSLLGAGGDEQFF.

The chain has TRBV5-1 and TRBJ2-7, with 10 bases aligning to TRBD2. The CDR3 extends over 15 amino acids. The V and J ends lost 4 bases and 3 bases, in that order; junction bases with no gene match: 7. The germline V gene has CDR1 SGHRS and CDR2 YFSETQ. The CDR3 DNA follows: TGCGCCAGCAGCCCTGGGACTAGCGTAAACTACGAGCAGTACTTC. Translated, it gives CASSPGTSVNYEQYF.

The rearrangement uses TRBV5-4 and TRBJ2-3; possible D gene TRBD1, 5 bases. This CDR3 spans 18 amino acids. V was shortened by 0 bases and J by 1 base, with 18 bases between the two germline ends. Germline loops: CDR1 SGHNT, CDR2 YYREEE (reference sequence). The CDR3 protein is CASSLESWKGFGTDTQYF. In DNA, the CDR3 is TGTGCCAGCAGCTTGGAAAGCTGGAAGGGGTTTGGCACAGATACGCAGTATTTT.

The J gene is TRBJ1-2, the V gene TRBV4-1; a possible D gene is TRBD1 (5 bases). V was trimmed by 0 bases and J by 5 bases, leaving 25 bases between them. Per germline, CDR1 MGHRA and CDR2 YSYEKL. The CDR3 loop spans 19 amino acids. The CDR3 spells CASSQDPSRAKIKGYGYTF. In DNA form, the CDR3 reads TGCGCCAGCAGCCAAGATCCGAGCAGGGCGAAAATCAAAGGATATGGCTACACCTTC.

This clone was counted only a few times. The chain combines TRBV28 with TRBJ1-2; a weak D match, TRBD1 (6 bases). Trimming took off 3 bases at V and 8 bases at J, with 16 bases between the two ends. This CDR3 is built from 14 residues. The germline V gene has CDR1 MDHEN and CDR2 SYDVKM. CDR3 protein: CASSLVDRTRGYTF. CDR3 DNA sequence: TGTGCCAGCAGTTTGGTCGACAGGACCAGAGGCTACACCTTC.

CDR3 in amino acids: CASSQEGLAGGGDTQYF. For the CDR3, the DNA is TGCGCCAGCAGCCAGGAGGGACTAGCGGGAGGGGGAGATACGCAGTATTTT. V gene TRBV4-1 combines with J gene TRBJ2-3; 16 nucleotides match TRBD2. Germline V CDR1 and CDR2: MGHRA, YSYEKL. Unmatched junction bases numbered 5, after V lost 3 bases and J lost 5 bases. The length of the CDR3 is 17 residues.

This chain uses TRBV7-8 with TRBJ2-2; TRBD2 might be the D (5 bases). V was cut by 5 bases and J by 1 base, with 11 bases left in between. The germline CDR1 and CDR2 sequences are SGHVS and FQNEAQ. The CDR3 length is 15 residues. CDR3 nucleotide sequence: TGTGCCAGCAGCCCAGAGGGCAGGAACACCGGGGAGCTGTTTTTT. The encoded protein is CASSPEGRNTGELFF.